One and the same sample provided the 24 T cell receptor beta chains below, sequenced in a study of radiation and T cells in renal cell carcinoma. As for time point: blood 4 weeks post-SBRT, at nephrectomy. Noted treatment: 15 Gy SBRT to primary tumor, nephrectomy 4 weeks later. Method: immunoSEQ multiplex PCR; TCRdb's copy keeps in-frame clones and lacks some. The profile shows fewer than 200,000 clones, about 87% of them singletons. The sequencing here drew on blood, taken from a patient whose treatment included radiotherapy and nephrectomy. These TCRs come from a woman in her forties or fifties with renal cell carcinoma.

This chain connects TRBV9 to TRBJ2-3; no clear D. Germline CDR1 and CDR2: SGDLS and YYNGEE. Trimming removed 4 bases at V and 4 bases at J, with 13 bases between. The CDR3 covers 14 residues. The CDR3 region is CASSPTNLADTQYF. DNA for the CDR3: TGTGCCAGCAGCCCCACGAACCTGGCAGATACGCAGTATTTT.

The chain links TRBV4-2 to TRBJ2-5; TRBD2 agrees at 11 bases. Per the germline V gene, CDR1 is LGHNA and CDR2 is YNFKEQ. The CDR3 spans 17 residues. With 0 bases clipped from V and 4 bases from J, the junction kept 7 bases outside the gene matches. CDR3 protein: CASSQDHLAGGRETQYF. In nucleotides, the CDR3 is TGTGCCAGCAGCCAAGATCATCTAGCGGGGGGCCGAGAGACCCAGTACTTC.

The chain recombines TRBV11-2 with TRBJ2-1; 10 bases match TRBD1. The ends lost 5 bases at V and 7 bases at J; junction bases unmatched: 17. The CDR3 has 18 amino acids. Germline V lookup: CDR1 SGHAT, CDR2 FQNNGV. For the CDR3, the DNA is TGTGCCAGCAGCCTAGCAAGTGTGGGGACAGGGGTTATAAATGAGCAGTTCTTC. This translates into CASSLASVGTGVINEQFF. The variable domain in full, completed from reference TRBV11-2 and TRBJ2-1, reads EAGVAQSPRYKIIEKRQSVAFWCNPISGHATLYWYQQILGQGPKLLIQFQNNGVVDDSQLPKDRFSAERLKGVDSTLKIQPAKLEDSAVYLCASSLASVGTGVINEQFFGPGTRLTVL.

The chain combines TRBV28 with TRBJ1-2, with 12 positions matching TRBD1. The CDR3 is 15 residues long. Germline V gene sequence: CDR1 MDHEN, CDR2 SYDVKM. After removal of 7 bases from V and 8 bases from J, the junction contained 11 bases not matched to a gene. The CDR3 here is CASIRAGTGGVGYTF. Here the CDR3 DNA reads TGTGCCAGCATCCGGGCAGGGACAGGGGGCGTCGGCTACACCTTC.

In its sample, this clone was seen once. In nucleotides, the CDR3 is TGTGCCAGCAGCCCGACTAGCGGGGGGACCACAGATACGCAGTATTTT. This sequence encodes CASSPTSGGTTDTQYF. The chain has TRBV9 and TRBJ2-3; the match to TRBD2 covers 13 bases. CDR3 length: 16 amino acids. In germline, CDR1 is SGDLS, CDR2 YYNGEE. J gave up 2 bases and V 4 bases, and 4 bases lay outside the gene matches.

The chain is built from TRBV19 and TRBJ2-1, with D hard to call. The CDR3 is made up of 13 amino acids. The V end lost 4 bases, the J end lost 7 bases, and 11 bases lay between the germline ends. Germline V lookup: CDR1 LNHDA, CDR2 SQIVND (reference sequence). Written as DNA, the CDR3 is TGTGCCAGTAGTACGACCCTTAATAATGAGCAGTTCTTC. It translates to CASSTTLNNEQFF.

Comment on this clone: Other nucleotide sequences in the sample specify the same CDR3. The chain is built from TRBV7-9 and TRBJ2-7; D possibly corresponds to TRBD1 (5 bases). The CDR3 is 13 amino acids. Germline V gene lookup returns CDR1 SEHNR and CDR2 FQNEAQ (reference sequence). V was trimmed by 0 bases and J by 2 bases, leaving 5 bases between them. CDR3 loop: CASSLAGAYEQYF. Here the CDR3 DNA reads TGTGCCAGCAGCTTAGCAGGGGCCTACGAGCAGTACTTC.

The sample holds one count of this clone. The chain employs TRBV11-2 and TRBJ2-5; D is ambiguous. CDR3 size: 15 residues. The germline CDR1 and CDR2 sequences are SGHAT and FQNNGV. Trimming cost V 2 bases and J 2 bases, with 12 bases left between them. Here the CDR3 DNA reads TGTGCCAGCAGCTTACTTGGCAGAATACAAGAGACCCAGTACTTC. Its protein is CASSLLGRIQETQYF.

This chain joins TRBV29-1 and TRBJ1-1; a weak D match, TRBD1 (5 bases). The germline gives CDR1 SQVTM, CDR2 ANQGSEA. The CDR3 loop spans 12 amino acids. Trimming stripped 0 bases from V and 10 bases from J, with 12 bases between. The CDR3 coding sequence is TGCAGCGTTGAAGATCTAGGGGCCGCAGCTTTCTTT. Its protein is CSVEDLGAAAFF.

This clone occurred a few times. This chain joins TRBV9 and TRBJ1-4; the D gene is possibly TRBD1 (5 bases). The CDR3 is 15 residues long. Germline values: CDR1 SGDLS, CDR2 YYNGEE. The germline V and J ends were trimmed by 4 bases and 3 bases, with 13 bases remaining between them. As DNA, the CDR3 is TGTGCCAGCAGCCGGGGAGGGGTTGCTAATGAAAAACTGTTTTTT. Residues: CASSRGGVANEKLFF.

The chain employs TRBV10-1 and TRBJ1-1, with 7 bases lining up with TRBD1. The CDR3 totals 13 residues. V lost 6 bases to trimming and J lost 2 bases; unmatched junction nucleotides: 3. Per the germline V gene, CDR1 is WNHNN and CDR2 is SYGVQD (reference sequence). For the CDR3, the DNA is TGCGCCAGCAGGGAGGGGGCCAACACTGAAGCTTTCTTT. This sequence encodes CASREGANTEAFF.

This chain joins TRBV28 and TRBJ2-7; D is uncertain. Trimming removed 6 bases at V and 3 bases at J, with 6 bases between. The CDR3 sequence is 11 residues long. Germline assignment: CDR1 MDHEN and CDR2 SYDVKM. Here the CDR3 reads CASRINYEQYF. DNA for the CDR3: TGTGCCAGCAGGATTAACTACGAGCAGTACTTC.

V is TRBV6-6 and J is TRBJ2-7; perhaps TRBD2 as D (5 bases). Germline V CDR1 and CDR2: MNHNY, SVGAGI (reference sequence). Trimming took off 6 bases at V and 2 bases at J, with 14 bases between the two ends. This CDR3 comprises 14 residues. CDR3 DNA sequence: TGTGCCAGCAGGCCCGGACTGTCAGCCTACGAGCAGTACTTC. Its protein product is CASRPGLSAYEQYF.

DNA for the CDR3: TGTGCCAGCGTCTTGGGAGGGGCGTCCTACAATGAGCAGTTCTTC. Its translation is CASVLGGASYNEQFF. The chain combines TRBV7-9 with TRBJ2-1; 7 bases align to TRBD2. The CDR3 has 15 residues. The germline gives CDR1 SEHNR, CDR2 FQNEAQ (reference sequence). J was trimmed by 1 base and V by 8 bases; bases with no gene match: 8. The variable domain in full, with the rest retrieved from reference TRBV7-9 and TRBJ2-1, is DTGVSQNPRHKITKRGQNVTFRCDPISEHNRLYWYRQTLGQGPEFLTYFQNEAQLEKSRLLSDRFSAERPKGSFSTLEIQRTEQGDSAMYLCASVLGGASYNEQFFGPGTRLTVL.

This chain uses TRBV19 with TRBJ1-6, with TRBD1 matching over 7 bases. CDR1 LNHDA and CDR2 SQIVND come from the germline V gene (reference sequence). The CDR3 is 15 residues long. Trimming took 9 bases from V and 7 from J; bases not matched to a gene: 12. CDR3 DNA: TGTGCCAGCACCGGAGACAGGGCCGGCAATTCACCCCTCCACTTT. Amino acids: CASTGDRAGNSPLHF. The full variable domain, in which reference TRBV19 and TRBJ1-6 provide the parts outside the CDR3, is DGGITQSPKYLFRKEGQNVTLSCEQNLNHDAMYWYRQDPGQGLRLIYYSQIVNDFQKGDIAEGYSVSREKKESFPLTVTSAQKNPTAFYLCASTGDRAGNSPLHFGNGTRLTVT.

The chain is built from TRBV4-3 and TRBJ2-7, with D uncertain. Deletions cut 4 bases from V and 0 bases from J, with 16 bases between. CDR1 and CDR2 from the germline V gene are LGHNA and YSLEER. The CDR3 covers 16 residues. CDR3: CASSPSLAVSSYEQYF. The CDR3 DNA reads as TGCGCCAGCAGCCCCAGCCTGGCCGTGAGCTCCTACGAGCAGTACTTC.

The V call is TRBV7-2, the J call TRBJ2-5, with 10 positions matching TRBD2. Germline V gives CDR1 SGHTA, CDR2 FQGNSA. Losses at the gene ends were 4 bases for V and 5 bases for J; bases not matched to a gene: 10. This CDR3 has 16 residues. The CDR3 DNA reads as TGTGCCAGCAGCTCCGGGAGCGGGGGGGCTGTGGAGACCCAGTACTTC. It encodes CASSSGSGGAVETQYF.

V is TRBV13 and J is TRBJ2-1, with a tentative D call TRBD1 (5 bases). V lost 6 bases to trimming and J lost 2 bases, with 32 bases between them. The CDR3 runs to 21 residues. Looked up from germline, CDR1 is PRHDT and CDR2 is FYEKMQ (reference sequence). In nucleotides, the CDR3 is TGTGCCAGCAGTTCCCTATCAGGGCGCTTAAGCGAGCTTTCAACCTACAATGAGCAGTTCTTC. Protein product: CASSSLSGRLSELSTYNEQFF.

The rearrangement uses TRBV10-2 and TRBJ2-7, with D maybe TRBD2 (7 bases). The V end lost 8 bases, the J end lost 4 bases, and 12 bases lay between the germline ends. This CDR3 is built from 12 residues. CDR1 and CDR2 from the germline V gene are WSHSY and SAAADI. CDR3 sequence: CASGGALYEQYF. The CDR3 nucleotides read TGCGCCAGCGGGGGGGCTTTGTACGAGCAGTACTTC.

The CDR3 DNA reads as TGTGCCAGCAGTTACTCGGGCGGCGGGGGGGACACTGAAGCTTTCTTT. Protein: CASSYSGGGGDTEAFF. The chain employs TRBV6-6 and TRBJ1-1, with D tentatively TRBD1 (5 bases). V dropped 0 bases and J dropped 3 bases, with 14 bases sitting between them. CDR3 length: 16 amino acids. Germline V CDR1 and CDR2: MNHNY, SVGAGI (reference sequence).

CDR3 sequence reads: CASSLDPGNTEAFF. Written as DNA, the CDR3 is TGTGCCAGCAGCTTAGATCCGGGCAACACTGAAGCTTTCTTT. This chain connects TRBV11-2 to TRBJ1-1; D is unresolved. The CDR3 is 14 amino acids. Trimming stripped 0 bases from V and 2 bases from J, with 7 bases between. Germline CDR1 reads SGHAT; CDR2 reads FQNNGV. The full variable domain, completed using reference TRBV11-2 and TRBJ1-1, is EAGVAQSPRYKIIEKRQSVAFWCNPISGHATLYWYQQILGQGPKLLIQFQNNGVVDDSQLPKDRFSAERLKGVDSTLKIQPAKLEDSAVYLCASSLDPGNTEAFFGQGTRLTVV.

This chain links TRBV9 with TRBJ2-1; TRBD2 might be the D (6 bases). The length of the CDR3 is 14 residues. Germline loops: CDR1 SGDLS, CDR2 YYNGEE. Trimming shortened V by 4 bases and J by 10 bases, and 18 bases separated the two germline ends. The CDR3 is CASSRIAAWREQFF. Written as DNA, the CDR3 is TGTGCCAGCAGCAGAATAGCGGCCTGGAGGGAGCAGTTCTTC.

Concerning this clone: One end of the junction fails to match germline, which may point to a read error. J is TRBJ2-5 and V is TRBV7-7, with a tentative D call TRBD2 (7 bases). Looked up from germline, CDR1 is SSHAT and CDR2 is FNYEAQ (reference sequence). This CDR3 is built from 17 residues. CDR3 residues: CASSPRGAGVIGETQYF. CDR3 coding DNA: TGTGCTAGCAGCCCACGGGGGGCGGGGGTCATAGGGGAGACCCAGTACTTC.

The V call is TRBV7-3, the J call TRBJ2-5; possible D gene TRBD1, 6 bases. This CDR3 contains 13 residues. Trimming took off 4 bases at V and 5 bases at J, with 11 bases between the two ends. Germline V gives CDR1 SGHTA, CDR2 FQGTGA. For the CDR3, the DNA is TGTGCCAGCAGCTCAAATAGGGGGGAGACCCAGTACTTC. It codes for CASSSNRGETQYF.